This TCR beta chain was profiled in a study of beta chain features in type 1 diabetes. Germline CDR1 and CDR2: SGHNT and YYREEE (reference sequence). The ends were cut back, 7 bases at V and 7 bases at J, with 14 bases in the middle. The CDR3 is 13 residues long. Of the isolated RNA, all was reverse transcribed, and so the sequenced material was expressed TCRB transcripts. Sequencing used immunoSEQ multiplex PCR; TCRdb keeps in-frame clones, though not all of them. The table shows about 290,000 clones, with 8% occurring only once. This clone occurred many times. This receptor was obtained from a woman under 30 in good health. The sample was central memory CD4+ T cells from blood. The chain couples TRBV5-4 to TRBJ1-4, with D possibly being TRBD1 (6 bases). The CDR3 region is CASGQINAEKLFF. CDR3 nucleotide sequence: TGTGCCAGCGGACAGATAAACGCTGAAAAACTGTTTTTT.